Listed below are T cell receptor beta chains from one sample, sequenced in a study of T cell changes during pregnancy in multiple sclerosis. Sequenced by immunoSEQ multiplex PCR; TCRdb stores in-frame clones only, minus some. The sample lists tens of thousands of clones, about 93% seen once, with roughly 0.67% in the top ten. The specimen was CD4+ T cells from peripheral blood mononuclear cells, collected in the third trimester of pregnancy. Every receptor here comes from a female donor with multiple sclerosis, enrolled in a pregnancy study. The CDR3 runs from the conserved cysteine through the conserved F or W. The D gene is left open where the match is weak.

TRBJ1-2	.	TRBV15	CATSRGGRGAYGYTF
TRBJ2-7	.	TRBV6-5	CASSYLRSPPTYEQYF
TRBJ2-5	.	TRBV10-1	CALYPLRQETQYF
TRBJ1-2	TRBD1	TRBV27	CASSTVRQGVWGYTF
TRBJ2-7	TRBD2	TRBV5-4	CASSSIGLAGAEQYF
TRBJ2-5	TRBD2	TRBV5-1	CASSRGTSGPTGETQYF
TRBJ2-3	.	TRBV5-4	CASSLEWTGRGTDTQYF
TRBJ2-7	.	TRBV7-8	CASSFGDRFYEQYF
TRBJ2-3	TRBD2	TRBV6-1	CAGRRGGSTDTQYF
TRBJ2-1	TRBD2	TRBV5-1	CASSGSTSGGAQFF